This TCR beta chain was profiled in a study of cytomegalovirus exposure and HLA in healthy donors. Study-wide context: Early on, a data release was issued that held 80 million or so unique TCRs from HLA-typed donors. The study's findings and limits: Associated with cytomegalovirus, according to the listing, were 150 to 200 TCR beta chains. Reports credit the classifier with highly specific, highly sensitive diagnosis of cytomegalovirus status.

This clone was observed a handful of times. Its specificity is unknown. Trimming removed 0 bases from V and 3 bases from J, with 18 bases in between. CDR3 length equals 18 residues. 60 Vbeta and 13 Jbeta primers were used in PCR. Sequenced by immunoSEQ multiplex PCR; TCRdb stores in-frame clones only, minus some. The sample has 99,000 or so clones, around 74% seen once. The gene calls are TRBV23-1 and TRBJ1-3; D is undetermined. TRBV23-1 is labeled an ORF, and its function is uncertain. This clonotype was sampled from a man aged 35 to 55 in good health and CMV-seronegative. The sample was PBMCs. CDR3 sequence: CASSQSSPPLRDGNTIYF. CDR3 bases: TGCGCCAGCAGTCAATCGTCCCCACCGCTGAGAGATGGAAACACCATATATTTT.